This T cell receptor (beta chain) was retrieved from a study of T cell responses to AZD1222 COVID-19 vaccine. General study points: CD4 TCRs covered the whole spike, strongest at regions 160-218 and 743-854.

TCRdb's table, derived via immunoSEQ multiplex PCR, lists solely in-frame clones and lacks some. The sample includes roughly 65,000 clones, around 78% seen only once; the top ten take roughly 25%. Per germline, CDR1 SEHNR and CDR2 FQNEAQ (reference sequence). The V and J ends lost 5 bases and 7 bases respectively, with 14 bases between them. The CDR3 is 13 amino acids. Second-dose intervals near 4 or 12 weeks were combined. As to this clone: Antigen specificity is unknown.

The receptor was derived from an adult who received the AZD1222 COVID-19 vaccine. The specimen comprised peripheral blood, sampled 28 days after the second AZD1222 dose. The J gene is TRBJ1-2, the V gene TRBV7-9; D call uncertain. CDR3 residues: CASSRQGRGGYTF. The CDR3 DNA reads TGTGCCAGCAGCCGCCAAGGACGGGGTGGCTACACCTTC.